This T cell receptor (beta chain) originates from a study of cytomegalovirus exposure and HLA in healthy donors. This table comes from immunoSEQ multiplex PCR, and its TCRdb copy is limited to in-frame clones, with some not included. The sample contains 92,000 or so clones, 96% of which appear only once. Among the 110 or so subjects of the validation cohort, separate from the approximately 660-subject first cohort, were the donors. The germline V gene has CDR1 SGHTA and CDR2 FQGNSA. This CDR3 comprises 15 residues. After removal of 1 base from V and 7 bases from J, the junction contained 7 bases not matched to a gene.

V gene TRBV7-2 combines with J gene TRBJ1-5, with TRBD1 matching 7 bases. Sample: PBMCs. This clonotype was obtained from a young man in good health and CMV-seronegative. In nucleotides, the CDR3 is TGTGCCAGCAGCTTAGGGGGACAGATGGACCAGCCCCAGCATTTT. Protein sequence: CASSLGGQMDQPQHF.